The 21 T cell receptor beta chains in this list originate from one sample, sequenced in a study of beta chain features in type 1 diabetes. What was sequenced were expressed TCRB transcripts, since all of the isolated RNA had been reverse transcribed. Using immunoSEQ multiplex PCR, the repertoire was profiled, and TCRdb retains in-frame clones only, with some absent. The repertoire holds approximately 160,000 clones, with over 7.5% as singletons. Specimen: central memory CD4+ T cells from blood. Source of these receptors: a man aged 18 to 29 in good health.

This clone was counted between two and nine times. The chain joins TRBV4-3 to TRBJ1-2, with D perhaps TRBD1 (5 bases). This CDR3 has 14 residues. Germline CDR1 and CDR2: LGHNA and YSLEER. Trimming took 4 bases from V and 4 from J, leaving 13 bases between them. This CDR3 is CASSLGGDAYGYTF. The CDR3 DNA reads TGCGCCAGCAGCCTCGGAGGGGACGCCTATGGCTACACCTTC.

This chain uses TRBV7-2 with TRBJ2-5; D is ambiguous. The germline gives CDR1 SGHTA, CDR2 FQGNSA. This CDR3 contains 15 residues. The ends were cut back, 1 base at V and 2 bases at J, with 11 bases in the middle. The CDR3 region is CASSLVAGTQETQYF. Here the CDR3 DNA reads TGTGCCAGCAGCTTAGTGGCAGGAACACAAGAGACCCAGTACTTC.

This clone was detected only once. The rearrangement joins TRBV9 to TRBJ2-7; D perhaps matches TRBD1 (6 bases). The V gene's germline CDR1 is SGDLS and CDR2 YYNGEE. The CDR3 is 13 residues long. Trimming cost V 4 bases and J 6 bases, with 14 bases left between them. The CDR3 spells CASSPTGPLEQYF. DNA for the CDR3: TGTGCCAGCAGCCCCACAGGGCCCCTCGAGCAGTACTTC.

The chain is built from TRBV7-2 and TRBJ1-5; D ambiguous. The ends were cut back, 3 bases at V and 5 bases at J, with 5 bases in the middle. Germline V CDR1 and CDR2: SGHTA, FQGNSA. The CDR3 has 12 residues. The CDR3 here is CASSFPDQPQHF. Here the CDR3 DNA reads TGTGCCAGCAGCTTCCCCGATCAGCCCCAGCATTTT.

Only a few counts were recorded for this clone. V gene TRBV2 combines with J gene TRBJ1-2; 12 bases line up with TRBD1. The CDR3 runs 14 residues. Trimming took 4 bases from V and 5 from J; bases not matched to a gene: 2. From germline, CDR1 is SNHLY and CDR2 FYNNEI. This chain's CDR3 is CASSGDRGLYGYTF. The CDR3 DNA sequence: TGTGCCAGCAGTGGGGACAGGGGGCTTTATGGCTACACCTTC.

This sequence joins TRBV6-5 and TRBJ2-5; D is undetermined. V lost 0 bases to trimming and J lost 2 bases, with 13 bases between them. The germline V gene encodes CDR1 MNHEY and CDR2 SVGAGI. This CDR3 is built from 16 residues. The CDR3 here is CASSYSLQRLQETQYF. The CDR3 DNA sequence: TGTGCCAGCAGTTACTCGCTCCAGCGCCTACAAGAGACCCAGTACTTC.

The chain carries TRBV5-4 and TRBJ1-1; TRBD1 might be the D (5 bases). CDR1 and CDR2 from the germline V gene are SGHNT and YYREEE (reference sequence). The CDR3 is made up of 14 amino acids. V gave up 0 bases and J gave up 2 bases, with 8 bases separating them. Here the CDR3 reads CASSLATENTEAFF. CDR3 coding DNA: TGTGCCAGCAGCTTGGCGACAGAAAACACTGAAGCTTTCTTT.

CDR3 bases: TGTGCCAGCAGCTGGCCGGGACAGGGAGGAGGCACTGAAGCTTTCTTT. This codes for CASSWPGQGGGTEAFF. The chain is built from TRBV7-9 and TRBJ1-1, with 9 bases matching TRBD1. CDR3 size: 16 residues. V was pared by 4 bases and J by 4 bases, with 10 bases of the junction left unmatched. Germline values: CDR1 SEHNR, CDR2 FQNEAQ (reference sequence).

This clone was seen ten or more times. The CDR3 protein is CASTQTGQPQHF. DNA of the CDR3: TGTGCCAGCACCCAGACGGGGCAGCCCCAGCATTTT. V is TRBV28 and J is TRBJ1-5, with D hard to call. Germline CDR1 MDHEN, CDR2 SYDVKM. The CDR3 runs 12 residues. V was pared by 7 bases and J by 7 bases, with 11 bases between.

This clone was seen only a few times. This sequence joins TRBV19 and TRBJ2-1; 9 bases are shared with TRBD2. The germline CDR1 and CDR2 sequences are LNHDA and SQIVND (reference sequence). The CDR3 has 16 residues. V shed 6 bases and J 4 bases; nucleotides not matched to a gene: 10. CDR3 sequence: CASRIGGGREYNEQFF. For the CDR3, the DNA is TGTGCCAGTAGGATCGGCGGCGGGAGGGAATACAATGAGCAGTTCTTC.

This clone occurred a few times. The V call is TRBV4-1, the J call TRBJ2-1; D may be TRBD1 (5 bases). V lost 6 bases, J lost 0 bases, and 15 bases lay in between. CDR3 length: 16 residues. Germline CDR1 and CDR2: MGHRA and YSYEKL. Here the CDR3 reads CASRPRQKSSYNEQFF. CDR3 DNA: TGCGCCAGCAGACCTCGACAGAAAAGCTCCTACAATGAGCAGTTCTTC.

This clone has only a few counts. The V call is TRBV27, the J call TRBJ2-1; 7 bases map to TRBD1. The CDR3 loop spans 16 amino acids. Per germline, CDR1 MNHEY and CDR2 SMNVEV (reference sequence). Germline trimming cut 5 bases from V and 4 bases from J; bases unmatched to any gene: 11. As DNA, the CDR3 is TGTGCCAGCAGTCCAGGGGGAAGGGTTAAATACAATGAGCAGTTCTTC. It codes for CASSPGGRVKYNEQFF.

This clone was recorded at least ten times. The J gene is TRBJ1-2, the V gene TRBV5-1, with 8 bases fitting TRBD1. CDR1 is SGHRS, CDR2 YFSETQ, per germline. The CDR3 runs 14 residues. V trimming: 4 bases; J trimming: 6 bases; junction bases outside the gene matches: 8. The CDR3 reads CASSQQGVGHGYTF. CDR3 bases: TGCGCCAGCAGCCAACAGGGGGTTGGCCATGGCTACACCTTC.

A few counts support this clone. The chain has TRBV5-4 and TRBJ1-4; 10 bases fit TRBD1. Germline trimming cut 4 bases from V and 7 bases from J; bases unmatched to any gene: 7. The CDR3 has 15 amino acids. Germline CDR1 is SGHNT and CDR2 is YYREEE (reference sequence). CDR3 in amino acids: CASSRGRTGGEKLFF. DNA for the CDR3: TGTGCCAGCAGCCGGGGTAGGACAGGGGGTGAAAAACTGTTTTTT.

CDR3 residues: CASSQDYGGGETQYF. The CDR3 coding sequence is TGTGCCAGCAGCCAAGATTACGGCGGGGGGGAGACCCAGTACTTC. The chain recombines TRBV14 with TRBJ2-5, with 8 bases aligning to TRBD2. J gave up 5 bases and V 0 bases, and 5 bases lay outside the gene matches. Germline V lookup: CDR1 SGHDN, CDR2 FVKESK. The CDR3 extends over 15 amino acids.

The table lists this clone with many counts. The V call is TRBV30, the J call TRBJ2-1, with D maybe TRBD1 (6 bases). In germline, CDR1 is GTSNPN, CDR2 SVGIG (reference sequence). V lost 5 bases to trimming and J lost 0 bases, with 11 bases between them. The CDR3 contains 14 residues. CDR3 sequence reads: CAWYGGRSYNEQFF. CDR3 DNA: TGTGCCTGGTATGGGGGCCGCTCCTACAATGAGCAGTTCTTC.

The V gene is TRBV2, the J gene TRBJ1-2; TRBD1 aligns across 9 bases. The germline CDR1 and CDR2 sequences are SNHLY and FYNNEI. The CDR3 has 16 amino acids. J gave up 0 bases and V 7 bases, and 9 bases lay outside the gene matches. CDR3 protein: CASTRDRVIPNYGYTF. CDR3 bases: TGTGCCAGCACCCGGGACAGGGTAATTCCTAACTATGGCTACACCTTC.

This chain links TRBV4-3 with TRBJ2-7; 7 nucleotides align to TRBD2. Germline V gene lookup returns CDR1 LGHNA and CDR2 YSLEER. The ends lost 3 bases at V and 5 bases at J; junction bases unmatched: 13. CDR3 size: 16 residues. CDR3 sequence reads: CASSQAAQAGWDEQYF. As DNA, the CDR3 is TGCGCCAGCAGCCAGGCTGCACAAGCGGGATGGGACGAGCAGTACTTC.

This clone was recorded at least ten times. This sample also contains other DNA sequences that code for the same CDR3. The chain employs TRBV25-1 and TRBJ1-2; TRBD1 is a possible D gene (6 bases). The V end was cut by 2 bases, the J end by 1 base, with 8 bases between. The germline gives CDR1 MGHDK, CDR2 SYGVNS. This CDR3 is 14 amino acids long. CDR3 in amino acids: CASSEQGSNYGYTF. CDR3 DNA sequence: TGTGCCAGCAGTGAACAGGGGAGTAACTATGGCTACACCTTC.

CDR3 nucleotides: TGTGCCAGCAGCGTAGGTGTTAGAGGCGGACAAGAGACCCAGTACTTC. It specifies CASSVGVRGGQETQYF. The gene calls are TRBV9 and TRBJ2-5, with D unclear. The CDR3 runs to 16 residues. V shed 0 bases and J shed 2 bases, with 14 bases lying between them. Germline V gene data show CDR1 as SGDLS and CDR2 as YYNGEE.

CDR3 coding DNA: TGTGCCAGCAGCTTACCCATTAGGGGAGATACGCAGTATTTT. It codes for CASSLPIRGDTQYF. This chain links TRBV5-4 with TRBJ2-3, with D possibly TRBD1 on 5 matching bases. CDR3 size: 14 residues. Trimming pared 2 bases from V and 5 bases from J, leaving 12 bases between. Germline assignment: CDR1 SGHNT and CDR2 YYREEE (reference sequence).